These 29 T cell receptor beta chains share one sample of origin, sequenced in a study of tumor-infiltrating lymphocytes in primary liver carcinoma. From approximately 0.5 ug of total RNA, TCR beta-specific cDNA was reverse-transcribed using a constant-region primer. Each TCR beta library was derived from three nested multiplex PCR rounds that employed slightly modified ARM-PCR. The first two PCR rounds, nine to ten cycles each, used TRBV1-TRBV30 forward primers and a C-beta reverse primer. TCRdb reprocessed the multiplex PCR reads with MiXCR, giving one entry per CDR3 protein. The sample shows 330,000 or so distinct CDR3 sequences, approximately 64% of them seen only once. RNA isolated from unsorted whole blood supplied the blood RNA, with germline DNA also extracted. Sequenced: peripheral blood. The receptor set was obtained from a man aged 40-50 years with primary liver carcinoma and hepatitis B virus infection.

This clonotype was found many times. CDR3 nucleotide sequence: TGTGCCAGCAGTTACTCGGCAGCAATGCAGCCCCAGCATTTT. Translation: CASSYSAAMQPQHF. This chain uses TRBV6-2 or TRBV6-3 with TRBJ1-5; D is unresolved. V lost 0 bases, J lost 7 bases, and 10 bases lay in between. The germline CDR1 and CDR2 sequences are MNHEY and SVGEGT. The length of the CDR3 is 14 residues.

This clonotype was observed at least ten times. This chain connects TRBV6-2 or TRBV6-3 to TRBJ2-3, with D unresolved. CDR1 and CDR2 from the germline V gene are MNHEY and SVGEGT. The CDR3 contains 16 residues. Trimming removed 1 base from V and 0 bases from J, with 11 bases in between. The CDR3 loop is CASSYFAASSTDTQYF. The CDR3 DNA sequence: TGTGCCAGCAGTTACTTCGCGGCGTCTAGCACAGATACGCAGTATTTT.

About this clonotype: Since a much larger clone is just one base distant, this may be a read error. This chain joins TRBV5-5 and TRBJ2-7; 9 bases are shared with TRBD1. This CDR3 has 12 amino acids. CDR1 and CDR2 (germline): SGHKS, YYEKEE (reference sequence). DNA for the CDR3: TGTGCCAGCGGGACAGGGATCTACGATCAGTACTTC. It encodes CASGTGIYDQYF.

With respect to this clonotype: This clone may be a read error of a much larger clone one base away. The chain carries TRBV29-1 and TRBJ2-5, with D possibly being TRBD2 (6 bases). Per germline, CDR1 SQVTM and CDR2 ANQGSEA. The CDR3 has 12 residues. The CDR3 DNA reads TGCGGCGGCCGGGGAGGAGGGGAGACCCAGTACTTC. This encodes CGGRGGGETQYF.

To note about this clonotype: A much larger clone sits a single nucleotide away, making a read error possible. The chain is built from TRBV12-3 or TRBV12-4 and TRBJ2-7; 16 bases are shared with TRBD2. The CDR3 sequence is 15 residues long. Germline trimming cut 5 bases from V and 5 bases from J; bases unmatched to any gene: 3. Written as DNA, the CDR3 is TGTGCCAGCAGTGTGGGACTAGCGGGAGGGGACGAGCAGTACTTC. Translating gives CASSVGLAGGDEQYF.

The chain uses TRBV5-1 and TRBJ1-5; D not resolved. This CDR3 region has 15 residues. Germline values: CDR1 SGHRS, CDR2 YFSETQ. V lost 2 bases and J 0 bases, leaving 9 bases between the germline ends. In DNA, the CDR3 is TGCGCCAGCAGCTTTTCGGGTGGTAGCAATCAGCCCCAGCATTTT. Translated: CASSFSGGSNQPQHF.

This chain connects TRBV11-2 to TRBJ1-2; D is unresolved. V lost 0 bases and J lost 4, with 12 bases in between. The germline V gene has CDR1 SGHAT and CDR2 FQNNGV. This CDR3 region has 15 residues. This CDR3 is CASSLDDDMLYGYTF. CDR3 DNA sequence: TGTGCCAGCAGCTTAGATGATGACATGCTCTATGGCTACACCTTC.

This clonotype appeared a single time. The final CDR3 position lacks the conserved phenylalanine or tryptophan, pointing to a likely read error. V usage is TRBV11-2 and J usage is TRBJ2-3; D uncertain. Germline lookup yields CDR1 SGHAT and CDR2 FQNNGV. This CDR3 region has 15 residues. The V end lost 5 bases, the J end lost 3 bases, and 15 bases lay between the germline ends. CDR3 loop: CASSRFSRSTDTQYI. CDR3 coding DNA: TGTGCCAGCAGCCGCTTCAGTAGGAGTACAGATACGCAGTATATT.

The rearrangement uses TRBV28 and TRBJ1-6; weak D call: TRBD1 (6 bases). The CDR3 has 16 amino acids. V lost 3 bases and J lost 2, with 11 bases in between. CDR1 is MDHEN and CDR2 is SYDVKM in the germline V gene. The DNA for the CDR3 is TGTGCCAGCAGTTTCCCTACAGGGACCTATAATTCACCCCTCCACTTT. This gives the protein CASSFPTGTYNSPLHF.

As concerns this clonotype: Lacking the conserved final phenylalanine or tryptophan, this CDR3 likely reflects a read error. Here the CDR3 reads CASSASYEQYS. CDR3 sequence (DNA): TGCGCCAGCAGCGCATCCTACGAGCAGTACTCC. V is TRBV5-1 and J is TRBJ2-7; D is unclear. CDR1 is SGHRS, CDR2 YFSETQ, per germline. The CDR3 sequence is 11 residues long. V was pared by 4 bases and J by 1 base, with 3 bases between.

This clonotype was picked up one time. It may be a read error: a sequence one base away is much more abundant. The gene calls are TRBV6-2 or TRBV6-3 and TRBJ2-5; D might be TRBD1 (5 bases). CDR3 size: 13 residues. In germline, CDR1 is MNHEY, CDR2 SVGEGT. The CDR3 reads CDSLQDSRETQYF. CDR3 sequence (DNA): TGTGACAGCTTACAGGATTCCCGAGAGACCCAGTACTTC.

This clonotype appeared many times. V and J are TRBV29-1 and TRBJ2-6, with unresolved D. Looked up from germline, CDR1 is SQVTM and CDR2 is ANQGSEA. V gave up 1 base and J gave up 0 bases, with 4 bases separating them. CDR3 length: 14 amino acids. CDR3 sequence: CSVEGNSGANVLTF. CDR3 sequence (DNA): TGCAGCGTTGAAGGGAACTCTGGGGCCAACGTCCTGACTTTC.

Many counts were recorded for this clonotype. The chain combines TRBV6-2 or TRBV6-3 with TRBJ1-5; D unresolved. CDR1 is MNHEY, CDR2 SVGEGT, per germline. V gave up 4 bases and J gave up 5 bases, with 9 bases separating them. The CDR3 loop spans 13 amino acids. The CDR3 region is CASSSDRYQPQHF. The CDR3, as DNA: TGTGCCAGCAGTTCCGACCGTTATCAGCCCCAGCATTTT.

This clonotype was found many times. The chain's CDR3 is CASSEAGRNEQFF. CDR3 nucleotides: TGCGCCAGCAGTGAAGCAGGGAGGAATGAGCAGTTCTTC. The genes are TRBV10-1 and TRBJ2-1, with D possibly being TRBD2 (6 bases). The CDR3 covers 13 residues. Germline V gives CDR1 WNHNN, CDR2 SYGVQD (reference sequence). The V and J ends lost 3 bases and 7 bases respectively, with 10 bases between them.

Comment on this clonotype: Given a much more abundant clone one base away, this may be a read error. V gene TRBV5-6 combines with J gene TRBJ2-5, with a tentative D call TRBD2 (5 bases). Per germline, CDR1 SGHDT and CDR2 YYEEEE. The CDR3 runs 13 residues. The CDR3: CVSSLDRVGVPYF. Here the CDR3 DNA reads TGTGTCAGCAGCTTAGACCGGGTGGGAGTGCCGTACTTC.

This clonotype was counted at least ten times. J is TRBJ2-6 and V is TRBV6-6; D call uncertain. V lost 8 bases to trimming and J lost 0 bases, with 11 bases between them. Germline CDR1 and CDR2: MNHNY and SVGAGI (reference sequence). This CDR3 spans 15 amino acids. The CDR3 spells CASCPTLSGANVLTF. The CDR3, as DNA: TGTGCCAGCTGCCCCACCCTCTCTGGGGCCAACGTCCTGACTTTC.

The genes are TRBV13 and TRBJ2-7; D may be TRBD2 (5 bases). V gave up 5 bases and J gave up 3 bases, with 11 bases separating them. Germline V gene lookup returns CDR1 PRHDT and CDR2 FYEKMQ (reference sequence). The CDR3 is made up of 13 amino acids. CDR3 in amino acids: CASSPGRDYEQYF. For the CDR3, the DNA is TGTGCCAGCAGCCCCGGACGGGACTACGAGCAGTACTTC.

About this clonotype itself: A read error may be the cause here, since a much bigger clone is one base away. The rearrangement links TRBV5-4 to TRBJ2-1; D is unresolved. The germline V gene has CDR1 SGHNT and CDR2 YYREEE (reference sequence). The CDR3 is made up of 14 amino acids. In nucleotides, the CDR3 is TGTGCCAGCAGCTTGGGTATTTTGCGGAACGAGCAGATCTTC. Protein product: CASSLGILRNEQIF.

The chain carries TRBV24-1 and TRBJ2-2; no firm D call. Trimming took off 1 base at V and 5 bases at J, with 10 bases between the two ends. Germline assignment: CDR1 KGHDR and CDR2 SFDVKD. The CDR3 covers 15 residues. CDR3 loop: CATSDFSPRTGELFF. CDR3 DNA sequence: TGTGCCACCAGTGATTTTTCCCCGAGAACCGGGGAGCTGTTTTTT.

Remarks on this clonotype: Since a much larger clone is just one base distant, this may be a read error. V is TRBV6-6 and J is TRBJ2-3; possibly TRBD1 or TRBD2 for D (5 bases each). The CDR3 extends over 14 amino acids. Germline CDR1 MNHNY, CDR2 SVGAGI (reference sequence). The CDR3 DNA reads as TGTGCCAACAGTTACACGGGGCGTCCAGATACGCAGTATTTT. Encoded protein: CANSYTGRPDTQYF.

A note on this clonotype: Germline is not matched at one junction end, which may reflect a read error. This chain links TRBV5-1 with TRBJ2-2; 7 positions agree with TRBD2. The CDR3 is made up of 16 amino acids. Germline lookup yields CDR1 SGHRS and CDR2 YFSETQ. The CDR3 region is CTSSLVSLAATGELFF. In DNA, the CDR3 is TGCACCAGCAGCTTGGTTTCCCTAGCGGCCACCGGGGAGCTGTTTTTT.

As regards this clonotype: The germline gene is not matched at one end of the junction; a read error may be the cause. This rearrangement joins TRBV11-2 to TRBJ2-7; D call uncertain. Germline CDR1 is SGHAT and CDR2 is FQNNGV. The CDR3 totals 13 residues. The CDR3 region has the DNA TGTGACAGCAGCCTAAACCGAGTCTACGAGCAGTACTTC. Translated, it gives CDSSLNRVYEQYF.

This chain links TRBV10-3 with TRBJ1-1, with a weak D call TRBD1 (6 bases). Germline CDR1 and CDR2: ENHRY and SYGVKD. The CDR3 runs 13 residues. V dropped 6 bases and J dropped 6 bases, with 14 bases sitting between them. The CDR3: CAIRATGTPEAFF. The CDR3 nucleotides are TGTGCCATCAGGGCAACAGGGACCCCTGAAGCTTTCTTT.

Turning to this clonotype: Germline and junction disagree at one end, which may indicate a read error. V usage is TRBV6-5 and J usage is TRBJ2-6; TRBD1 is a possible D gene (6 bases). This CDR3 is 20 amino acids long. Germline V CDR1 and CDR2: MNHEY, SVGAGI. CDR3 DNA: TGTACCAGCAGTTACGAACCACGAATTCAACAGGGCGCTGGGGCCAACGTCCTGACTTTC. It translates to CTSSYEPRIQQGAGANVLTF.

This clonotype was picked up one time. A much larger clone lies one base from this, so it may be a read error. The chain links TRBV10-3 to TRBJ2-7; TRBD2 matches at 8 bases. The CDR3 contains 14 residues. J lost 3 bases, V lost 3 bases, and 4 bases had no gene match. Germline loops: CDR1 ENHRY, CDR2 SYGVKD. The CDR3 sequence is CAISDAGGGYEQYF. The CDR3 DNA reads TGTGCCATCAGTGATGCGGGGGGCGGCTACGAGCAGTACTTC.

About this clonotype: A much larger clone differs by one base, so this may be a read error. The chain has TRBV29-1 and TRBJ1-2; TRBD1 aligns across 7 bases. There are 12 residues in the CDR3. The germline V gene has CDR1 SQVTM and CDR2 ANQGSEA. The junction had 8 bases not matched to a gene; V was cut back by 7 bases and J by 6 bases. CDR3 residues: CSAVRGGHGYTF. The CDR3 region has the DNA TGCAGCGCAGTGAGAGGGGGCCATGGCTACACCTTC.

This clonotype occurred many times. This sequence joins TRBV4-1 and TRBJ2-7; 10 bases line up with TRBD1. V dropped 4 bases and J dropped 9; count of bases not matched to a gene: 18. Germline CDR1 and CDR2: MGHRA and YSYEKL. The CDR3 loop spans 17 amino acids. CDR3: CASSRMTGGTGEYGQYF. CDR3 coding DNA: TGCGCCAGCAGCCGTATGACAGGGGGGACAGGGGAGTATGGGCAGTACTTC.

About this clonotype itself: As the CDR3 is not closed by the conserved phenylalanine or tryptophan, this likely results from a read error. The DNA is omitted, as the CDR3 cannot be located on it reliably, and the CDR3 follows TCRdb's listing. The chain links TRBV11-2 to TRBJ2-3; TRBD2 reflects the table's D call only, with no check against the DNA. The V gene's germline CDR1 is SGHAT and CDR2 FQNNGV. The CDR3 totals 15 residues, both ends included. The CDR3 protein is CASRRKRVSTDTQYL.

Details on this clonotype: An end of the junction differs from the germline gene, which may be a read error. This sequence joins TRBV5-6 and TRBJ2-7; D is undetermined. CDR1 and CDR2 from the germline V gene are SGHDT and YYEEEE. The CDR3 contains 14 residues. The CDR3 sequence is CASGLSLGTYEQYF. CDR3 coding DNA: TGTGCCAGCGGCTTGTCTCTGGGGACCTACGAGCAGTACTTC. Using reference TRBV5-6 and TRBJ2-7 for the parts outside the CDR3, the full variable domain is DAGVTQSPTHLIKTRGQQVTLRCSPKSGHDTVSWYQQALGQGPQFIFQYYEEEERQRGNFPDRFSGHQFPNYSSELNVNALLLGDSALYLCASGLSLGTYEQYFGPGTRLTVT.